Below, 14 T cell receptor beta chains from the same sample are listed, as sequenced in a study of CD8+ T cells in alopecia areata. As for treatment: oral pan-JAK inhibitor, 5-10 mg twice daily. Sequencing relied on a cDNA template that was reverse transcribed from extracted RNA. Profiling relied on immunoSEQ multiplex PCR, and the TCRdb table lists in-frame clones only, not all of them. The sample lists approximately 100,000 clones; 60% were seen once. This material consisted of CD8+ T cells sorted from blood, taken between weeks 55 and 65, from a patient treated with tofacitinib. These receptors came from a human donor with alopecia areata.

This clone was seen more than once but under ten times. CDR3 DNA sequence: TGTGCCAGCAGCTTAGCGTCGGGATACAATGAGCAGTTCTTC. It specifies CASSLASGYNEQFF. This rearrangement joins TRBV7-9 to TRBJ2-1; D may be TRBD2 (5 bases). The V gene's germline CDR1 is SEHNR and CDR2 FQNEAQ (reference sequence). The CDR3 runs to 14 residues. Trimming pared 0 bases from V and 4 bases from J, leaving 7 bases between.

In this sample, this clone turned up a few times. The V and J genes are TRBV18 and TRBJ1-5; D may be TRBD1 (6 bases). V dropped 4 bases and J dropped 9 bases, with 13 bases sitting between them. Germline V gene lookup returns CDR1 KGHSH and CDR2 LQKENI. CDR3 length: 13 residues. The CDR3 here is CASSQQGFGPQHF. The CDR3 coding sequence is TGTGCCAGCTCACAACAGGGTTTCGGGCCCCAGCATTTT.

This clone was observed a handful of times. The chain is built from TRBV2 and TRBJ2-4; 10 nucleotides align to TRBD1. The germline gives CDR1 SNHLY, CDR2 FYNNEI. CDR3 size: 14 residues. J lost 6 bases, V lost 10 bases, and 9 bases had no gene match. The CDR3 region is CATTDRGSGNIQYF. DNA of the CDR3: TGTGCCACCACGGACAGGGGGTCAGGAAACATTCAGTACTTC.

A remark on this clone: One end of the junction varies from germline; a read error may be responsible. This chain joins TRBV30 and TRBJ2-7, with TRBD1 matching 9 bases. The germline V gene encodes CDR1 GTSNPN and CDR2 SVGIG (reference sequence). The CDR3 runs 12 residues. CDR3 coding DNA: TGCTCCGCCGGACAGGGGAACTACGAGCAGTACTTC. Translation gives CSAGQGNYEQYF. Filled out from reference TRBV30 and TRBJ2-7, the complete variable domain reads SQTIHQWPATLVQPVGSPLSLECTVEGTSNPNLYWYRQAAGRGLQLLFYSVGIGQISSEVPQNLSASRPQDRQFILSSKKLLLSDSGFYLCSAGQGNYEQYFGPGTRLTVT.

This clone has more than one count but fewer than ten. This chain links TRBV14 with TRBJ2-2; D is uncertain. Trimming took 1 base from V and 2 from J, leaving 11 bases between them. Germline-derived CDR1 and CDR2 are SGHDN and FVKESK. The CDR3 contains 16 residues. The CDR3: CASSQGVRPNTGELFF. The CDR3 DNA is TGTGCCAGCAGCCAAGGGGTCAGACCAAACACCGGGGAGCTGTTTTTT.

This chain links TRBV23-1 with TRBJ1-1, with a possible D match to TRBD1 (6 bases). TRBV23-1 is assigned to the ORF class and has an uncertain function. V shed 8 bases and J shed 4 bases, with 26 bases lying between them. CDR3 size: 17 residues. The CDR3 DNA sequence: TGCGCCAGCCCATACCTAGGACAGTCTAACGACTTCACTGAAGCTTTCTTT. This sequence encodes CASPYLGQSNDFTEAFF.

This chain links TRBV29-1 with TRBJ1-3; D is uncertain. In germline, CDR1 is SQVTM, CDR2 ANQGSEA. This CDR3 is built from 13 residues. V was trimmed by 5 bases and J by 4 bases, leaving 12 bases between them. The DNA of the CDR3 is TGCAGCGTTCGGCCATACGGCGGAAACACCATATATTTT. Translation gives CSVRPYGGNTIYF.

This chain connects TRBV29-1 to TRBJ2-7, with D possibly TRBD1 on 6 matching bases. The CDR3 extends over 13 amino acids. V was shortened by 4 bases and J by 0 bases, with 10 bases between the two germline ends. Germline V CDR1 and CDR2: SQVTM, ANQGSEA. Here the CDR3 reads CSVGQESSYEQYF. The CDR3 bases are TGCAGCGTTGGACAGGAGAGCTCCTACGAGCAGTACTTC.

In regard to this clone: Other DNA sequences in the sample encode the same CDR3. This chain joins TRBV20-1 and TRBJ1-1; no clear D. V lost 6 bases, J lost 0 bases, and 5 bases lay in between. Germline CDR1 is DFQATT and CDR2 is SNEGSKA (reference sequence). This CDR3 has 11 residues. In DNA, the CDR3 is TGCAGTGCCCCAGTGAACACTGAAGCTTTCTTT. Translated, it gives CSAPVNTEAFF.

V gene TRBV7-9 combines with J gene TRBJ1-2, with a possible D match to TRBD1 (5 bases). Trimming stripped 6 bases from V and 7 bases from J, with 12 bases between. This CDR3 is built from 12 residues. The germline gives CDR1 SEHNR, CDR2 FQNEAQ (reference sequence). CDR3 residues: CASSLRGGGYTF. The CDR3 DNA reads as TGTGCCAGCAGTCTGAGGGGCGGTGGCTACACCTTC.

This chain's CDR3 is CASSPPWGPSTGELFF. CDR3 bases: TGTGCCAGCAGCCCACCCTGGGGTCCCTCCACCGGGGAGCTGTTTTTT. V and J are TRBV7-3 and TRBJ2-2; D is undetermined. The CDR3 runs to 16 residues. Germline values: CDR1 SGHTA, CDR2 FQGTGA. V lost 5 bases to trimming and J lost 4 bases, with 17 bases between them.

This clone was found once. V gene TRBV6-1 combines with J gene TRBJ2-7; D gene ambiguous. The CDR3 has 15 residues. Trimming removed 7 bases at V and 0 bases at J, with 16 bases between. From germline, CDR1 is MNHNS and CDR2 SASEGT. DNA of the CDR3: TGTGCCAGCAACAAGGATATCTATTCCTCCTACGAGCAGTACTTC. It yields the protein CASNKDIYSSYEQYF.

The gene calls are TRBV29-1 and TRBJ2-3; D is unclear. The CDR3 is 14 amino acids. Germline CDR1 SQVTM, CDR2 ANQGSEA. V lost 6 bases, J lost 4 bases, and 17 bases lay in between. The CDR3 loop reads CSVPAPRVPDTQYF. CDR3 DNA: TGCAGCGTACCCGCCCCGAGAGTTCCAGATACGCAGTATTTT.

The chain has TRBV6-1 and TRBJ1-2; D unresolved. V was clipped by 10 bases and J by 2 bases, with 14 bases between them. The germline CDR1 and CDR2 sequences are MNHNS and SASEGT. This CDR3 is built from 13 residues. The DNA for the CDR3 is TGTGCCACCGCCCGGGAGGACAACTATGGCTACACCTTC. It translates to CATAREDNYGYTF.